This T cell receptor beta chain was identified during a study of blood T cell repertoires in COVID-19. Study-level information: COVID-19 samples collected from the United States, Italy and Spain covered acute and convalescent phases. The cDNA or gDNA used as material had been derived from T cells, B-cell-depleted T cells, or PBMCs.

Germline CDR1 and CDR2: MNHEY and SVGAGI. V was cut by 0 bases and J by 10 bases, with 7 bases left in between. The CDR3 covers 13 residues. Only one count was recorded for this clone. Per the original data handling: Amplification of reference gene primers was used by the study to estimate nucleated cell counts. The data were produced by immunoSEQ multiplex PCR, yet TCRdb's version contains in-frame clones alone and is incomplete. The V and J calls and the clone size are those of that table, but D and trimming were determined from the DNA. The sample has some 250,000 clones; approximately 81% are singletons.

The genes are TRBV6-5 and TRBJ1-6; D not certain. This TCR was recovered from a woman in her sixties or seventies with active or convalescent COVID-19. Sequencing input: peripheral blood. The CDR3 is CASSYSTGSPLHF. The CDR3, as DNA: TGTGCCAGCAGTTACTCGACGGGGTCACCCCTCCACTTT.